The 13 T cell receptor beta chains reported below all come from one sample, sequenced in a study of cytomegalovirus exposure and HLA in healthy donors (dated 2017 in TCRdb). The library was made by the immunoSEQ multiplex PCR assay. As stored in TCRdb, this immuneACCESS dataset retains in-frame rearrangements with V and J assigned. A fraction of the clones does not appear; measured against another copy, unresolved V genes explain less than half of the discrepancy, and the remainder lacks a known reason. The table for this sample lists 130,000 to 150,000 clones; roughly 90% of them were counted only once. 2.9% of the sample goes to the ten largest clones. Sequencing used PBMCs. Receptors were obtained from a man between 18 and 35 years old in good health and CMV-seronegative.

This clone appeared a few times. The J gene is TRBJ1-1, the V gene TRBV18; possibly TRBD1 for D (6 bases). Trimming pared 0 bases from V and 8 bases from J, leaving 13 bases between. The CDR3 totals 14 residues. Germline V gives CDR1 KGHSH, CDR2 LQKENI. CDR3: CASSPPNPDREAFF. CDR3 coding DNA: TGTGCCAGCTCACCACCGAATCCCGACAGGGAAGCTTTCTTT.

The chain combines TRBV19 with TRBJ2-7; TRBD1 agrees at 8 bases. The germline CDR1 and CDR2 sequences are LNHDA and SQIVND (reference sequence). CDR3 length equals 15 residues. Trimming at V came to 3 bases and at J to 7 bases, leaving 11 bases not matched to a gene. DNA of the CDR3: TGTGCCAGTAGTATCCGGGGGCAGGGGGCGAGTGAGCAGTACTTC. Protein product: CASSIRGQGASEQYF.

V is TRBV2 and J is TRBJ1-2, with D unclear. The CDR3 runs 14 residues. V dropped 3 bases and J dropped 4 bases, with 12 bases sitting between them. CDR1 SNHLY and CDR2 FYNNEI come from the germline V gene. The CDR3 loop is CASSDVAVGYGYTF. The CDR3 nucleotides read TGTGCCAGCAGTGACGTCGCGGTGGGCTATGGCTACACCTTC.

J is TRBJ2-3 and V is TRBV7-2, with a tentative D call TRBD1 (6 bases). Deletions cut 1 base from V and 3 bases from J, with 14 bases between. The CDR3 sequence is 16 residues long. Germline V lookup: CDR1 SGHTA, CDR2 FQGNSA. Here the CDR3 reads CASSLGYYRATDTQYF. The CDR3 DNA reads TGTGCCAGCAGCTTAGGGTATTACAGGGCAACAGATACGCAGTATTTT.

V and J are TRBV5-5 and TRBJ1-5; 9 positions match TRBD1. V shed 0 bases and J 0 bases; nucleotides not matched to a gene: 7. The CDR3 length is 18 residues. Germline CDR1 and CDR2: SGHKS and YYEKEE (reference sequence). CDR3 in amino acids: CASSLVLQGAYSNQPQHF. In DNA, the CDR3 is TGTGCCAGCAGCTTGGTCCTACAGGGGGCATATAGCAATCAGCCCCAGCATTTT.

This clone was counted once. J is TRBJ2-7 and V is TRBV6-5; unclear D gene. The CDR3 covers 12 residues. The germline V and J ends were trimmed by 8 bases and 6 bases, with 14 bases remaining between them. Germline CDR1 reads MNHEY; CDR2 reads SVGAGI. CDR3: CASGGRSSEQYF. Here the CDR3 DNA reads TGTGCCAGCGGTGGCAGGTCTTCCGAGCAGTACTTC.

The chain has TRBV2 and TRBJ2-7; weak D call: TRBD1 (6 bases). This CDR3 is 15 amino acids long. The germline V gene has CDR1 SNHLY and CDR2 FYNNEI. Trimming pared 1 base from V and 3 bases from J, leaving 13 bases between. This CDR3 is CASSEVASDSYEQYF. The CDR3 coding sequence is TGTGCCAGCAGTGAAGTCGCCTCGGACAGCTACGAGCAGTACTTC.

The CDR3 region is CATSRAAGGPDTQYF. In DNA, the CDR3 is TGTGCCACCAGCAGAGCAGCGGGAGGGCCGGATACGCAGTATTTT. The V and J genes are TRBV15 and TRBJ2-3; 10 nucleotides line up with TRBD2. The ends lost 1 base at V and 6 bases at J; junction bases unmatched: 4. Germline loops: CDR1 LNHNV, CDR2 YYDKDF (reference sequence). The CDR3 has 15 residues.

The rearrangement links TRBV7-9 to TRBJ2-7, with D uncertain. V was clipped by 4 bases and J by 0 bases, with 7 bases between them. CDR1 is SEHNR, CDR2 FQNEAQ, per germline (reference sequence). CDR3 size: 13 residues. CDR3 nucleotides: TGTGCCAGCAGCTCCCCCGGCTCCTACGAGCAGTACTTC. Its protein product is CASSSPGSYEQYF.

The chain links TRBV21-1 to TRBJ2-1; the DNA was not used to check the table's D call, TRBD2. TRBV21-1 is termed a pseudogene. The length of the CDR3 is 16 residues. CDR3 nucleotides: TGTGCCAGCAGCAAAGTTAGCGCAGATTCCTACAATGAGCAGTTCTTC. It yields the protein CASSKVSADSYNEQFF.

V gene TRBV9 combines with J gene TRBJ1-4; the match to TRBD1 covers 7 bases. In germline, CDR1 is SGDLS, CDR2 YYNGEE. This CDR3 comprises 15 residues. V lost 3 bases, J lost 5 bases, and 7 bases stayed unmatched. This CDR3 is CASSARQGPNEKLFF. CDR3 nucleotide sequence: TGTGCCAGCAGCGCCCGACAGGGCCCCAATGAAAAACTGTTTTTT. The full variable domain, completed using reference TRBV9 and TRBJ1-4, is DSGVTQTPKHLITATGQRVTLRCSPRSGDLSVYWYQQSLDQGLQFLIQYYNGEERAKGNILERFSAQQFPDLHSELNLSSLELGDSALYFCASSARQGPNEKLFFGSGTQLSVL.

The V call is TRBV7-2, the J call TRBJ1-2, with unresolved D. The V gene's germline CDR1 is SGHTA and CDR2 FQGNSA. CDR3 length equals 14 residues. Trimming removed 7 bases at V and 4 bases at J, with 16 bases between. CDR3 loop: CASTASRVGYGYTF. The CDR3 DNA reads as TGTGCCAGCACCGCTTCCCGGGTGGGCTATGGCTACACCTTC.

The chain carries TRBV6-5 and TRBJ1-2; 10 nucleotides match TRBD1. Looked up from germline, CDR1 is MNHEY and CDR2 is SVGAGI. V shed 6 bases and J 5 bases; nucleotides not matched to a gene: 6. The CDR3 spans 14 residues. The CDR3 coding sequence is TGTGCCAGCAGGCCGGGACAGGGGCTTTATGGCTACACCTTC. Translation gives CASRPGQGLYGYTF.